This T cell receptor (beta chain) was identified during a study of T cell responses to AZD1222 COVID-19 vaccine. Points from the study as a whole: Among vaccine-associated CD4 TCRs, coverage spanned spike, with dominance at 160-218 and 743-854. Clonal diversity was possibly underestimated, and the donors were mostly white British, with more females. Epitopes outside B.1.351 and B.1.1.7 mutated regions reportedly drew nearly half of spike TCRs.

A note on this clone: Its target is not known.

Repertoires were generated with immunoSEQ multiplex PCR, while TCRdb's copy carries only in-frame clones and drops some. The table records 200,000 to 250,000 clones, about 92% of them present only once. This CDR3 has 13 residues. Per the germline V gene, CDR1 is LGHDT and CDR2 is YNNKEL (reference sequence). J lost 8 bases, V lost 5 bases, and 7 bases had no gene match. The sample consisted of peripheral blood, taken on day 0 of MenACWY control vaccination. The TCR comes from an adult in good health. The chain joins TRBV3-1 (or the pseudogene TRBV3-2) to TRBJ1-2; TRBD1 aligns across 8 bases. The CDR3 DNA reads as TGTGCCAGCAGCTCCGGGACAGGAGGCGGCTACACCTTC. Its protein product is CASSSGTGGGYTF.